This entry features one T cell receptor (beta chain) sequence. This sample is drawn from a study of blood T cell repertoires in COVID-19. In the study overall: Acute and convalescent COVID-19 specimens originated in the United States, Italy and Spain. From T cells, B-cell-depleted T cells, or PBMCs came the material, which was cDNA or gDNA.

Libraries were prepared by immunoSEQ multiplex PCR; TCRdb keeps only in-frame clonotypes and omits some of them. The sample carries about 220,000 clones, about 91% recorded once. The CDR3 sequence is 13 residues long. The V gene end was trimmed by 5 bases and the J gene end by 6 bases; junction bases not matched to a gene: 4. This TCR came from a woman in her thirties or forties with acute COVID-19. This sequence joins TRBV12-3 or TRBV12-4 and TRBJ1-5, with 7 bases that match TRBD1. Sequencing input: PBMCs or T cells enriched from blood (not recorded which). This CDR3 reads CASSTGVSQPQHF. CDR3 in DNA: TGTGCCAGCAGTACAGGGGTCTCTCAGCCCCAGCATTTT.